The 14 T cell receptor beta chains reported below all come from one sample, sequenced in a study of blood T cell repertoires in COVID-19. The assay was immunoSEQ multiplex PCR, and TCRdb's table has in-frame clones only and misses some. The table includes more than 45,000 clones, about 87% detected once. Sequenced input: peripheral blood. These receptors all come from a man aged 60-69 years with acute or convalescent COVID-19.

J is TRBJ2-5 and V is TRBV12-5; the D gene is possibly TRBD2 (5 bases). CDR1 and CDR2 (germline): LGHNT, FRNRAP. The CDR3 consists of 13 residues. Between the trimmed V and J ends, which lost 2 bases and 2 bases, there was a span of 6 bases. This CDR3 is CASGLTGQETQYF. The CDR3 DNA reads TGTGCTAGTGGTTTGACGGGACAAGAGACCCAGTACTTC.

This sequence joins TRBV30 and TRBJ2-2; 11 bases align to TRBD2. The CDR3 covers 17 residues. Trimming cost V 3 bases and J 2 bases; bases outside gene matches: 8. Germline CDR1 is GTSNPN and CDR2 is SVGIG (reference sequence). For the CDR3, the DNA is TGTGCCTGGAGCGATAGCGGGAGGGCCGGTAACACCGGGGAGCTGTTTTTT. Residues: CAWSDSGRAGNTGELFF. The full variable domain, with the rest looked up from reference TRBV30 and TRBJ2-2, is SQTIHQWPATLVQPVGSPLSLECTVEGTSNPNLYWYRQAAGRGLQLLFYSVGIGQISSEVPQNLSASRPQDRQFILSSKKLLLSDSGFYLCAWSDSGRAGNTGELFFGEGSRLTVL.

This rearrangement joins TRBV6-5 to TRBJ1-5; 10 bases align to TRBD1. CDR3 length equals 15 residues. The V gene's germline CDR1 is MNHEY and CDR2 SVGAGI. Trimming cost V 6 bases and J 7 bases; bases outside gene matches: 9. In DNA form, the CDR3 reads TGTGCCAGCAGAACCGAGGACAGGGGGGTCCAGCCCCAGCATTTT. This gives the protein CASRTEDRGVQPQHF.

The rearrangement uses TRBV28 and TRBJ1-4, with D possibly TRBD1 on 6 matching bases. Germline CDR1 MDHEN, CDR2 SYDVKM. The CDR3 length is 16 residues. Trimming pared 4 bases from V and 0 bases from J, leaving 12 bases between. DNA of the CDR3: TGTGCCAGCAGTTCCCGCAGGGGAGCAACTAATGAAAAACTGTTTTTT. Protein: CASSSRRGATNEKLFF.

The rearrangement links TRBV28 to TRBJ1-3; the D is unclear. The V end lost 3 bases, the J end lost 2 bases, and 14 bases lay between the germline ends. Germline V gene sequence: CDR1 MDHEN, CDR2 SYDVKM. This CDR3 region has 16 residues. CDR3 sequence: CASSLKGVSPGNTIYF. CDR3 DNA sequence: TGTGCCAGCAGTTTGAAAGGAGTCAGCCCTGGAAACACCATATATTTT.

This chain uses TRBV3-1 (or the pseudogene TRBV3-2) with TRBJ2-1; unclear D gene. Trimming removed 0 bases from V and 10 bases from J, with 7 bases in between. CDR1 is LGHDT, CDR2 YNNKEL, per germline (reference sequence). The CDR3 length is 12 residues. CDR3 in amino acids: CASSQDLTEQFF. The CDR3 region has the DNA TGTGCCAGCAGCCAAGATCTGACAGAGCAGTTCTTC.

The chain uses TRBV6-2 or TRBV6-3 and TRBJ1-2, with unresolved D. Germline V gene lookup returns CDR1 MNHEY and CDR2 SVGEGT. The V and J ends lost 5 bases and 5 bases respectively, with 21 bases between them. The CDR3 has 16 amino acids. The chain's CDR3 is CASSGSPGPRTYGYTF. CDR3 sequence (DNA): TGTGCCAGCAGTGGGAGTCCAGGACCTCGGACTTATGGCTACACCTTC.

The genes are TRBV11-1 and TRBJ1-2; TRBD1 matches 8 bases. This CDR3 comprises 14 residues. The V gene end was trimmed by 5 bases and the J gene end by 2 bases; junction bases not matched to a gene: 4. Germline CDR1 reads SGHAT; CDR2 reads FQDESV (reference sequence). The CDR3 coding sequence is TGTGCCAGCAGCCACCGGACAGGGAACTATGGCTACACCTTC. It codes for CASSHRTGNYGYTF.

The rearrangement joins TRBV4-1 to TRBJ2-2, with 7 bases fitting TRBD1. CDR3 length equals 16 residues. Germline V gives CDR1 MGHRA, CDR2 YSYEKL. V dropped 0 bases and J dropped 3; count of bases not matched to a gene: 4. CDR3 sequence reads: CASSQDGQVYTGELFF. The CDR3 coding sequence is TGCGCCAGCAGCCAAGATGGACAGGTGTACACCGGGGAGCTGTTTTTT.

The gene calls are TRBV7-9 and TRBJ2-5; 8 positions match TRBD1. The germline CDR1 and CDR2 sequences are SEHNR and FQNEAQ (reference sequence). There are 13 residues in the CDR3. The V gene end was trimmed by 8 bases and the J gene end by 4 bases; junction bases not matched to a gene: 6. The CDR3 DNA is TGTGCCAGCGCTGAGACAGGGGCAGAGACCCAGTACTTC. Protein: CASAETGAETQYF.

CDR3 nucleotide sequence: TGTGCCACCAGCAGAGGAGGGGGCGCGAATGAAAAACTGTTTTTT. Translating it yields CATSRGGGANEKLFF. The chain carries TRBV15 and TRBJ1-4; TRBD1 aligns across 7 bases. The germline CDR1 and CDR2 sequences are LNHNV and YYDKDF (reference sequence). V shed 1 base and J 5 bases; nucleotides not matched to a gene: 4. CDR3 length: 15 amino acids. The full variable domain, rest sourced from reference TRBV15 and TRBJ1-4, is DAMVIQNPRYQVTQFGKPVTLSCSQTLNHNVMYWYQQKSSQAPKLLFHYYDKDFNNEADTPDNFQSRRPNTSFCFLDIRSPGLGDTAMYLCATSRGGGANEKLFFGSGTQLSVL.

The chain employs TRBV6-5 and TRBJ2-7; 11 bases fit TRBD2. The CDR3 is 14 amino acids. The V segment lost 8 bases and the J segment 4 bases; nucleotides outside the gene matches: 7. Germline CDR1 reads MNHEY; CDR2 reads SVGAGI. CDR3 protein: CASGLLAGAYEQYF. The CDR3 DNA reads TGTGCCAGCGGGTTACTAGCGGGGGCGTACGAGCAGTACTTC.

The rearrangement uses TRBV10-3 and TRBJ1-3; 11 bases are shared with TRBD1. J was trimmed by 4 bases and V by 9 bases; bases with no gene match: 2. The CDR3 runs 13 residues. Germline CDR1 is ENHRY and CDR2 is SYGVKD. The CDR3 sequence is CAIWTGGGNTIYF. The CDR3 DNA sequence: TGTGCCATTTGGACAGGGGGCGGAAACACCATATATTTT.

The chain employs TRBV4-1 and TRBJ2-7; 9 nucleotides agree with TRBD1. Trimming at V came to 4 bases and at J to 4 bases, leaving 14 bases not matched to a gene. The CDR3 loop spans 17 amino acids. CDR1 is MGHRA and CDR2 is YSYEKL in the germline V gene. In DNA form, the CDR3 reads TGCGCCAGCAGCCCCTACTTATTGGAGACAGGGGGATACGAGCAGTACTTC. Translating it yields CASSPYLLETGGYEQYF.